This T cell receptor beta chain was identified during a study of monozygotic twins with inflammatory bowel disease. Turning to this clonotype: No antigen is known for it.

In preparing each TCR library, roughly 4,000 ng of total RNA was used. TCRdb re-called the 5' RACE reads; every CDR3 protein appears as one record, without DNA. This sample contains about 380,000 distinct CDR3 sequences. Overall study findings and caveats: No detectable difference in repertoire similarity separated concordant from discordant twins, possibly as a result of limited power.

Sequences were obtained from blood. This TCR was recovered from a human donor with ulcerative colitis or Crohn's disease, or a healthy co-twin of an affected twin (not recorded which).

This CDR3 is CASRPWSGTGNQPQHF. The rearrangement links TRBV2 to TRBJ1-5; the TCRdb D gene call, TRBD1, has no DNA to confirm it. The CDR3 covers 16 residues. CDR1 is SNHLY, CDR2 FYNNEI, per germline.